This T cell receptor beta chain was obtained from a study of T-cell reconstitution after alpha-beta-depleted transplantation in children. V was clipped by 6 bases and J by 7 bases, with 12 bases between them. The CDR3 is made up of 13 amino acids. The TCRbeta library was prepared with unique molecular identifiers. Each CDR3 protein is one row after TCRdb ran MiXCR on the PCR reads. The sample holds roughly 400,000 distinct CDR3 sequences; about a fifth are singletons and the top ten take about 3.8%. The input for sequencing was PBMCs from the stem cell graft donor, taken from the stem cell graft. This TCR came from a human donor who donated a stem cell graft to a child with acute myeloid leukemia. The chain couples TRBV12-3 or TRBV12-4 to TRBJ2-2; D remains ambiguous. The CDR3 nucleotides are TGTGCCAGCAGGAGATCACCCGGCGGGGAGCTGTTTTTT. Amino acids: CASRRSPGGELFF.